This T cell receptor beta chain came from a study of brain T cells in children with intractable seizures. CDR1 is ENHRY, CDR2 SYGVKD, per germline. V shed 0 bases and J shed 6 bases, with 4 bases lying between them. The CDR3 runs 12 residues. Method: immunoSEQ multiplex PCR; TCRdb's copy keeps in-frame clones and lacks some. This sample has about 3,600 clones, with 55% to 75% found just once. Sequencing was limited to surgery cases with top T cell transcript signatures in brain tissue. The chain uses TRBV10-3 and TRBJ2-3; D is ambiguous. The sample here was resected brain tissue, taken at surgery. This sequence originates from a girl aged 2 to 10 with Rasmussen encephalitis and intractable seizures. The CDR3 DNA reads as TGTGCCATCAGTGAGTCGGGGGATACGCAGTATTTT. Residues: CAISESGDTQYF.